These 2 T cell receptor beta chains share one sample of origin, sequenced in a study of T-cell memory formation after mild COVID-19. TCRdb fed the 5' RACE reads into MiXCR, producing one record per CDR3 protein. Here the sample spans 130,000 to 150,000 distinct CDR3 sequences, about 6% being singletons. The sample taken for sequencing was PBMCs or a T cell subset sorted from them (not recorded which). Source of these receptors: an adult woman who had mild COVID-19 (a few samples of this study predate the infection). Cell type and time point are not known.

The chain has TRBV4-1 and TRBJ1-2, with 10 positions matching TRBD1. V lost 6 bases to trimming and J lost 9 bases; unmatched junction nucleotides: 10. CDR1 MGHRA and CDR2 YSYEKL come from the germline V gene. The CDR3 extends over 14 amino acids. In DNA, the CDR3 is TGCGCCAGCAGTCAGACAGGGGGCCTGCTTAGCTACACCTTC. Encoded protein: CASSQTGGLLSYTF.

This clonotype was picked up many times. The J gene is TRBJ2-2, the V gene TRBV11-1; D is undetermined. The CDR3 is made up of 16 amino acids. Trimming shortened V by 5 bases and J by 0 bases, and 13 bases separated the two germline ends. CDR1 is SGHAT, CDR2 FQDESV, per germline (reference sequence). CDR3 in DNA: TGTGCCAGCAGCCCAAGGGTATTTGCGAACACCGGGGAGCTGTTTTTT. As protein: CASSPRVFANTGELFF.